This T cell receptor beta chain was captured by sequencing in a study of metastatic and nonmetastatic thyroid tumors. This CDR3 is built from 14 residues. Patients were all untreated before their thyroid surgery. The authors' processing: The authors used CDR3 differences across clinicopathological groups to build a distant-metastasis classifier for papillary thyroid cancer. TCRdb used MiXCR to call clones anew from the PCR reads. Here the V and J calls rest on TCRdb's processing, not on the authors' analysis. This sample carries around 19,000 clones, less than 20% of them seen once, and the ten largest clones take 25% to 30%. This clone was observed a few times. At one boundary the junction diverges from the germline segment, which might be a read error.

Sequences were obtained from blood. V and J are TRBV12-3 or TRBV12-4 and TRBJ1-1; D remains ambiguous. This receptor was identified in a female donor with papillary thyroid cancer or a benign thyroid nodule (not recorded which). Some clones in this sample may be carry-over from other donors' samples. CDR3 sequence reads: CASRKHGGVPESFF. CDR3 sequence (DNA): TGTGCCAGCAGGAAACATGGCGGGGTACCTGAATCTTTCTTT.